The rows below give T cell receptor beta chains drawn from one sample of a study of shared clonotypes between healthy human individuals. Profiled with immunoSEQ multiplex PCR; TCRdb holds only in-frame clones, not every one. This sample has 2 million to 2.5 million clones, with around 96% found just once. Specimen: naive CD8+ T cells sorted from blood. These receptors all stem from a man aged 18 to 30 in good health. Both conserved end residues are part of each CDR3. A D gene is named only where the DNA matches it firmly. The size of a clone is reported for some rows only, either as once, few or many, or as a class for expanded clones.

>.|.|12|TRBJ1-3|TRBV7-9
TGTGCCAGCAGCTTAGTTGGAAACACCATATATTTT
CASSLVGNTIYF
>.|TRBD2|13|TRBJ2-1|TRBV9
TGTGCCAGCAGCGAAGCGGGAGCTTCTGAGCAGTTCTTC
CASSEAGASEQFF
>.|.|16|TRBJ1-2|TRBV5-4
TGTGCCAGCAGCTTTGGGGTTGTCGGCAAGGAGGGTGGCTACACCTTC
CASSFGVVGKEGGYTF
>.|TRBD1|16|TRBJ1-2|TRBV29-1
TGCAGCGTTGTGGGGACAGGGGGGAGAGATAACTATGGCTACACCTTC
CSVVGTGGRDNYGYTF
>.|TRBD2|18|TRBJ2-3|TRBV28
TGTGCCAGCAGCTACCTAGGGACTAGCGGGGGGAGCACAGATACGCAGTATTTT
CASSYLGTSGGSTDTQYF
>.|.|16|TRBJ1-2|TRBV5-4
TGTGCCAGCAGCCCCCAGGTTGAGCTGCCTAATTTAGGCTACACCTTC
CASSPQVELPNLGYTF
>.|.|14|TRBJ1-1|TRBV4-3
TGCGCCAGCAGCCACTCCGGGACGGACTTTGAAGCTTTCTTT
CASSHSGTDFEAFF
>.|.|13|TRBJ1-2|TRBV5-6
TGTGCCAGCAGCTTGCAATCTGACTATGGCTACACCTTC
CASSLQSDYGYTF
>.|TRBD1|15|TRBJ2-7|TRBV25-1
TGTGCCAGCAGTGATCGAACAGGGGCCGCCTACGAGCAGTACTTC
CASSDRTGAAYEQYF
>.|.|15|TRBJ1-2|TRBV19
TGTGCCAGTACTTCCCGGCGCGAAGTAAACTATGGCTACACCTTC
CASTSRREVNYGYTF
>.|.|16|TRBJ2-5|TRBV7-9
TGTGCCAGCAGCCGATCTGGATTGGGGGGCCAAGAGACCCAGTACTTC
CASSRSGLGGQETQYF
>once|.|16|TRBJ2-1|TRBV6-5
TGTGCCAGCAGTTACTCTTCCGGGGAGATGGACAATGAGCAGTTCTTC
CASSYSSGEMDNEQFF